The present TCR beta chain was sequenced within a study of T cells in Graves' hyperthyroidism and ophthalmopathy. In germline, CDR1 is MNHEY, CDR2 SVGAGI. V shed 0 bases and J shed 6 bases, with 11 bases lying between them. The CDR3 loop spans 14 amino acids. Regions amplified from RNA transcripts were the TCR beta CDR3 regions. When the TCR CDR3 underwent first-round RT-PCR, the HTBI primer set was used. MiXCR, applied by TCRdb to the multiplex PCR reads, yields one record per CDR3 protein. The data hold 350,000 to 450,000 distinct CDR3 sequences, with about 18% observed a single time. The clonotype comes from a woman in her twenties or thirties with Graves' hyperthyroidism that later progressed to Graves' ophthalmopathy. The sequenced sample consisted of blood. The chain couples TRBV6-5 to TRBJ1-1; no clear D gene. DNA for the CDR3: TGTGCCAGCAGTTACTCGCAGTCGCCCGCTGAAGCTTTCTTT. Translated: CASSYSQSPAEAFF.